The clone carrying this T cell receptor (beta chain) was seen only once. The germline CDR1 and CDR2 sequences are LNHDA and SQIVND (reference sequence). The CDR3 covers 16 residues. With 1 base removed from V and 5 bases from J, the gap between germline ends came to 17 bases. The data were obtained in a study of blood T cell repertoires in COVID-19. Clones were read by immunoSEQ multiplex PCR, and TCRdb kept only the in-frame ones, dropping some. The data hold around 100,000 clones, with 87% observed a single time. V gene TRBV19 combines with J gene TRBJ2-5; maybe TRBD2 (6 bases). The sample taken for sequencing was peripheral blood. The TCR sequence derives from a man aged 25-45 years in a cohort sampled during active COVID-19. The CDR3: CASSIGAGGSRETQYF. DNA of the CDR3: TGTGCCAGTAGTATAGGGGCCGGGGGAAGCCGGGAGACCCAGTACTTC.